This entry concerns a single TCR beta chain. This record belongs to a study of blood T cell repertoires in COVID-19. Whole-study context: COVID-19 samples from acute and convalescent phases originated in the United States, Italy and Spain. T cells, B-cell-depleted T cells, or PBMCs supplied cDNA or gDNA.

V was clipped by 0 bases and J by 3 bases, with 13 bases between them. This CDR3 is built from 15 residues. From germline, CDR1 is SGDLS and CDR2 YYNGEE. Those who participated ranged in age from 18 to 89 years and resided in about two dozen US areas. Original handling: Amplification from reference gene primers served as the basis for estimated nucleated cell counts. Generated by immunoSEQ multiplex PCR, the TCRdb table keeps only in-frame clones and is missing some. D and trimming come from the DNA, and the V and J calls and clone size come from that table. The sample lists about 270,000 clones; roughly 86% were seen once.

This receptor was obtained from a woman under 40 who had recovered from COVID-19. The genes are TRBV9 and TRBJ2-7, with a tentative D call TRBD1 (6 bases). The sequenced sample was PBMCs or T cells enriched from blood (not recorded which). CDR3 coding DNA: TGTGCCAGCAGCGTAGGTGGGGGCGGCCGCTACGAGCAGTACTTC. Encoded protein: CASSVGGGGRYEQYF.